A single sample gave rise to the 23 T cell receptor beta chains below, sequenced in a study of OX40 agonist ivuxolimab in advanced cancers. The table came from immunoSEQ multiplex PCR; TCRdb's copy has only in-frame clones and leaves some out. The sample holds tens of thousands of clones, more than 80% seen once. Specimen: CD4+ or CD8+ T cells sorted from blood, collected in a trial of the OX40 agonist ivuxolimab. The source is an adult with an advanced solid tumor such as melanoma, head and neck, liver or kidney cancer.

This clone was counted once. V usage is TRBV6-6 and J usage is TRBJ1-1, with TRBD1 as a possible D gene (6 bases). CDR3 length: 13 amino acids. Trimming pared 6 bases from V and 5 bases from J, leaving 13 bases between. The germline gives CDR1 MNHNY, CDR2 SVGAGI (reference sequence). CDR3 region: CASRGSGATEAFF. CDR3 nucleotide sequence: TGTGCCAGCAGGGGCTCAGGGGCAACTGAAGCTTTCTTT.

The chain links TRBV7-9 to TRBJ2-5, with D unclear. The germline gives CDR1 SEHNR, CDR2 FQNEAQ (reference sequence). CDR3 length equals 12 residues. Trimming cost V 6 bases and J 2 bases, with 7 bases left between them. CDR3 sequence (DNA): TGTGCCAGCAGGAGGAATCAAGAGACCCAGTACTTC. This translates into CASRRNQETQYF.

The chain has TRBV30 and TRBJ1-2; TRBD1 aligns across 9 bases. From germline, CDR1 is GTSNPN and CDR2 SVGIG (reference sequence). Trimming at V came to 1 base and at J to 6 bases, leaving 3 bases not matched to a gene. This CDR3 comprises 13 residues. The chain's CDR3 is CAWSEGQGDGYTF. CDR3 in DNA: TGTGCCTGGAGTGAGGGACAGGGAGATGGCTACACCTTC.

This chain joins TRBV7-2 and TRBJ2-1, with unresolved D. The CDR3 is made up of 11 amino acids. Germline loops: CDR1 SGHTA, CDR2 FQGNSA. V was shortened by 3 bases and J by 4 bases, with 1 base between the two germline ends. CDR3 loop: CASSFYNEQFF. The CDR3 bases are TGTGCCAGCAGCTTTTACAATGAGCAGTTCTTC.

DNA for the CDR3: TGTGCCAGCAGAAATCCGGGACAGGGAAACTATGGCTACACCTTC. Its translation is CASRNPGQGNYGYTF. This chain uses TRBV28 with TRBJ1-2; TRBD1 agrees at 9 bases. Germline V CDR1 and CDR2: MDHEN, SYDVKM. The CDR3 loop spans 15 amino acids. V shed 6 bases, J shed 2 bases, and the junction held 7 bases outside the gene matches.

CDR3 amino acids: CASTNSGNNEQFF. CDR3 bases: TGTGCCAGCACGAATAGCGGGAATAATGAGCAGTTCTTC. The chain couples TRBV2 to TRBJ2-1, with 8 bases aligning to TRBD2. Germline CDR1 reads SNHLY; CDR2 reads FYNNEI. The V segment lost 7 bases and the J segment 7 bases; nucleotides outside the gene matches: 6. CDR3 size: 13 residues. The whole variable domain, remainder taken from reference TRBV2 and TRBJ2-1, is EPEVTQTPSHQVTQMGQEVILRCVPISNHLYFYWYRQILGQKVEFLVSFYNNEISEKSEIFDDQFSVERPDGSNFTLKIRSTKLEDSAMYFCASTNSGNNEQFFGPGTRLTVL.

The gene calls are TRBV7-9 and TRBJ2-2; D gene unclear. With 1 base removed from V and 6 bases from J, the gap between germline ends came to 3 bases. This CDR3 has 12 residues. Germline V gene sequence: CDR1 SEHNR, CDR2 FQNEAQ (reference sequence). CDR3 loop: CASSLVPGELFF. CDR3 bases: TGTGCCAGCAGCTTAGTTCCCGGGGAGCTGTTTTTT.

This clone came up once. This sequence joins TRBV28 and TRBJ1-2, with D tentatively TRBD1 (5 bases). Germline V gene sequence: CDR1 MDHEN, CDR2 SYDVKM. The V gene lost 6 bases and the J gene lost 3 bases, with 17 bases spanning the gap. The CDR3 extends over 15 amino acids. The CDR3 spells CASRQSRGGDYGYTF. The DNA for the CDR3 is TGTGCCAGCAGACAGAGTAGGGGAGGCGACTATGGCTACACCTTC.

The V and J genes are TRBV5-4 and TRBJ2-7; no clear D. Looked up from germline, CDR1 is SGHNT and CDR2 is YYREEE (reference sequence). V lost 2 bases and J 3 bases, leaving 15 bases between the germline ends. The CDR3 sequence is 15 residues long. CDR3 residues: CASSFKPVGNYEQYF. CDR3 coding DNA: TGTGCCAGCAGCTTCAAGCCGGTGGGGAACTACGAGCAGTACTTC.

The chain couples TRBV5-4 to TRBJ2-7; 11 bases agree with TRBD2. With 4 bases clipped from V and 3 bases from J, the junction kept 6 bases outside the gene matches. Germline-derived CDR1 and CDR2 are SGHNT and YYREEE (reference sequence). CDR3 length: 15 amino acids. CDR3 nucleotide sequence: TGTGCCAGCAGCCCCGGGACTAGCGGTCTCTACGAGCAGTACTTC. The encoded protein is CASSPGTSGLYEQYF.

The V gene is TRBV18, the J gene TRBJ1-1; D not certain. Germline CDR1 and CDR2: KGHSH and LQKENI. CDR3 size: 14 residues. The V end was cut by 3 bases, the J end by 0 bases, with 8 bases between. CDR3 in DNA: TGTGCCAGCTCACCGGGAGCTTTGAACACTGAAGCTTTCTTT. It yields the protein CASSPGALNTEAFF.

The V call is TRBV6-5, the J call TRBJ2-7, with 10 bases lining up with TRBD2. Trimming at V came to 6 bases and at J to 4 bases, leaving 9 bases not matched to a gene. CDR1 is MNHEY and CDR2 is SVGAGI in the germline V gene. The CDR3 extends over 15 amino acids. CDR3 region: CASSPRTSGAYEQYF. CDR3 in DNA: TGTGCCAGCAGCCCCCGGACTAGCGGAGCATACGAGCAGTACTTC.

The genes are TRBV6-5 and TRBJ1-5; 8 nucleotides match TRBD1. The trim removed 6 bases at V and 0 bases at J, leaving 4 bases unmatched. This CDR3 contains 15 residues. Per the germline V gene, CDR1 is MNHEY and CDR2 is SVGAGI. The CDR3 DNA follows: TGTGCCAGCAGATGGACAGGGAATAGCAATCAGCCCCAGCATTTT. Translating gives CASRWTGNSNQPQHF.

The CDR3 sequence: CATTRGVNTEAFF. Written as DNA, the CDR3 is TGTGCCACCACGAGGGGAGTTAACACTGAAGCTTTCTTT. V and J are TRBV5-4 and TRBJ1-1, with a tentative D call TRBD1 (5 bases). The germline V gene has CDR1 SGHNT and CDR2 YYREEE (reference sequence). CDR3 length: 13 amino acids. V was clipped by 9 bases and J by 2 bases, with 14 bases between them.

The chain couples TRBV11-2 to TRBJ2-5; D remains ambiguous. The CDR3 is made up of 14 amino acids. V was shortened by 4 bases and J by 5 bases, with 14 bases between the two germline ends. Per germline, CDR1 SGHAT and CDR2 FQNNGV. CDR3 in DNA: TGTGCCAGCAGCTCTCAAGGACCCAGGGAGACCCAGTACTTC. Amino acids: CASSSQGPRETQYF. Variable domain in full (rest from reference TRBV11-2 and TRBJ2-5): EAGVAQSPRYKIIEKRQSVAFWCNPISGHATLYWYQQILGQGPKLLIQFQNNGVVDDSQLPKDRFSAERLKGVDSTLKIQPAKLEDSAVYLCASSSQGPRETQYFGPGTRLLVL.

The J gene is TRBJ2-7, the V gene TRBV2; D is uncertain. Germline lookup yields CDR1 SNHLY and CDR2 FYNNEI. Trimming took 6 bases from V and 3 from J, leaving 9 bases between them. The CDR3 is 12 residues long. CDR3 DNA: TGTGCCAGCAGAGGAGACTTCTACGAGCAGTACTTC. This encodes CASRGDFYEQYF. The full variable domain, in which reference TRBV2 and TRBJ2-7 provide the parts outside the CDR3, is EPEVTQTPSHQVTQMGQEVILRCVPISNHLYFYWYRQILGQKVEFLVSFYNNEISEKSEIFDDQFSVERPDGSNFTLKIRSTKLEDSAMYFCASRGDFYEQYFGPGTRLTVT.

The sample holds one count of this clone. The chain recombines TRBV7-6 with TRBJ1-5; D may be TRBD1 (6 bases). This CDR3 spans 16 amino acids. The germline V gene encodes CDR1 SGHVS and CDR2 FNYEAQ. With 0 bases removed from V and 7 bases from J, the gap between germline ends came to 16 bases. CDR3 region: CASSLARGGPRQPQHF. The CDR3 region has the DNA TGTGCCAGCAGCTTAGCGCGGGGGGGCCCCCGACAGCCCCAGCATTTT.

V gene TRBV19 combines with J gene TRBJ2-1, with 12 bases aligning to TRBD2. V lost 6 bases, J lost 5 bases, and 5 bases stayed unmatched. The CDR3 is made up of 15 amino acids. The germline V gene has CDR1 LNHDA and CDR2 SQIVND (reference sequence). CDR3 nucleotides: TGTGCCAGTAGAAAACTAGCGGGAGGCCACAATGAGCAGTTCTTC. It codes for CASRKLAGGHNEQFF.

The V call is TRBV28, the J call TRBJ1-2, with D unclear. The CDR3 has 14 amino acids. Germline values: CDR1 MDHEN, CDR2 SYDVKM. Trimming took 2 bases from V and 4 from J, leaving 11 bases between them. The CDR3 DNA reads as TGTGCCAGCAGTTTAGATGGGAGGATCTATGGCTACACCTTC. Its protein is CASSLDGRIYGYTF.

The chain links TRBV7-6 to TRBJ1-2; D gene unclear. CDR3 length: 14 residues. V was trimmed by 1 base and J by 8 bases, leaving 14 bases between them. From germline, CDR1 is SGHVS and CDR2 FNYEAQ. CDR3 amino acids: CASSLESGLRGYTF. CDR3 DNA: TGTGCCAGCAGCTTAGAAAGCGGGCTTAGAGGCTACACCTTC.

The V gene is TRBV6-5, the J gene TRBJ1-1; D gene uncertain. V lost 5 bases, J lost 8 bases, and 9 bases lay in between. Per the germline V gene, CDR1 is MNHEY and CDR2 is SVGAGI. The CDR3 contains 11 residues. CDR3 amino acids: CASSGEIEAFF. The CDR3 nucleotides are TGTGCCAGCAGTGGGGAGATCGAAGCTTTCTTT.

The genes are TRBV6-5 and TRBJ2-3, with 9 bases lining up with TRBD1. This CDR3 region has 15 residues. Trimming at V came to 8 bases and at J to 6 bases, leaving 12 bases not matched to a gene. In germline, CDR1 is MNHEY, CDR2 SVGAGI. CDR3 in DNA: TGTGCCAGCGCCGTAACAGGGGGCGGGCCGGATACGCAGTATTTT. This gives the protein CASAVTGGGPDTQYF.

This chain uses TRBV5-4 with TRBJ1-2; D gene unclear. Trimming pared 5 bases from V and 6 bases from J, leaving 11 bases between. Germline CDR1 SGHNT, CDR2 YYREEE (reference sequence). The CDR3 loop spans 12 amino acids. Here the CDR3 DNA reads TGTGCCAGCAGAGGCCTCTTTCATGGCTACACCTTC. Its protein product is CASRGLFHGYTF.